A single sample gave rise to the 23 T cell receptor beta chains below, sequenced in a study of blood T cell repertoires in COVID-19. Sequenced by immunoSEQ multiplex PCR; TCRdb stores in-frame clones only, minus some. The sample has some 100,000 clones, less than 85% seen once. Specimen: peripheral blood. The receptors stem from a woman aged 70-85 years with active or convalescent COVID-19.

The chain links TRBV4-3 to TRBJ2-2; a weak D match, TRBD2 (7 bases). V lost 0 bases and J lost 6, with 17 bases in between. This CDR3 comprises 17 residues. CDR1 and CDR2 (germline): LGHNA, YSLEER. The CDR3 DNA reads TGCGCCAGCAGCCAAGATCGGGCGGGGGCCGGTGCCGGGGAGCTGTTTTTT. This gives the protein CASSQDRAGAGAGELFF.

CDR3 residues: CASSLGTGDTQYF. In DNA form, the CDR3 reads TGTGCCAGCAGCTTAGGTACGGGGGATACGCAGTATTTT. V gene TRBV11-2 combines with J gene TRBJ2-3; D possibly corresponds to TRBD2 (5 bases). Per germline, CDR1 SGHAT and CDR2 FQNNGV. V was clipped by 1 base and J by 6 bases, with 8 bases between them. The CDR3 has 13 amino acids.

This chain joins TRBV29-1 and TRBJ2-1, with 8 positions matching TRBD1. With V trimmed by 7 bases and J by 3 bases, 2 bases remained unmatched. The CDR3 is 12 residues long. Germline loops: CDR1 SQVTM, CDR2 ANQGSEA. The CDR3 spells CSGGQGYNEQFF. As DNA, the CDR3 is TGCAGCGGAGGACAGGGCTACAATGAGCAGTTCTTC.

This clone was seen a few times. The chain carries TRBV4-1 and TRBJ2-1; 7 bases match TRBD2. Germline values: CDR1 MGHRA, CDR2 YSYEKL. This CDR3 spans 15 amino acids. V dropped 3 bases and J dropped 3; count of bases not matched to a gene: 5. The CDR3 spells CASSQTGTNYNEQFF. CDR3 coding DNA: TGCGCCAGCAGCCAGACCGGGACTAACTACAATGAGCAGTTCTTC.

CDR3: CASSLRREDTQYF. CDR3 nucleotides: TGTGCCAGCAGTTTAAGGCGGGAAGATACGCAGTATTTT. The V call is TRBV12-3 or TRBV12-4, the J call TRBJ2-3; weak D call: TRBD2 (6 bases). The CDR3 length is 13 residues. The germline V and J ends were trimmed by 2 bases and 5 bases, with 8 bases remaining between them.

The V and J genes are TRBV23-1 and TRBJ1-3; D possibly corresponds to TRBD1 (5 bases). TRBV23-1 is an ORF; its function is uncertain. V was shortened by 1 base and J by 8 bases, with 15 bases between the two germline ends. The CDR3 extends over 15 amino acids. The CDR3 loop is CASSQFPVGGDTIYF. In nucleotides, the CDR3 is TGCGCCAGCAGTCAATTCCCCGTGGGGGGAGACACCATATATTTT.

The chain joins TRBV28 to TRBJ2-6; 8 nucleotides match TRBD2. V lost 7 bases and J lost 0; bases outside the gene matches: 8. The CDR3 sequence is 17 residues long. In germline, CDR1 is MDHEN, CDR2 SYDVKM. The CDR3 loop reads CASTPRGGYSGANVLTF. The CDR3 DNA reads as TGTGCCAGCACGCCGCGCGGGGGGTACTCTGGGGCCAACGTCCTGACTTTC.

V usage is TRBV10-1 and J usage is TRBJ2-7, with D possibly being TRBD1 (5 bases). The V gene lost 5 bases and the J gene lost 6 bases, with 14 bases spanning the gap. CDR3 length: 13 amino acids. Germline-derived CDR1 and CDR2 are WNHNN and SYGVQD (reference sequence). This CDR3 is CASSPGISLEQYF. The CDR3 DNA reads as TGCGCCAGCAGTCCAGGGATCTCCCTCGAGCAGTACTTC.

The V gene is TRBV9, the J gene TRBJ2-5; 7 nucleotides align to TRBD1. V trimming: 0 bases; J trimming: 5 bases; junction bases outside the gene matches: 4. The CDR3 spans 14 residues. CDR1 and CDR2 (germline): SGDLS, YYNGEE. The CDR3 DNA reads TGTGCCAGCAGCGTAGAGACAGGGTCGGAGACCCAGTACTTC. Protein: CASSVETGSETQYF.

The rearrangement joins TRBV7-8 to TRBJ2-7; perhaps TRBD2 as D (6 bases). The CDR3 extends over 11 amino acids. Germline V lookup: CDR1 SGHVS, CDR2 FQNEAQ. The V gene lost 5 bases and the J gene lost 6 bases, with 8 bases spanning the gap. The CDR3 DNA reads as TGTGCCAGCAGCGAGGGACTCGAGCAGTACTTC. This translates into CASSEGLEQYF.

This clone showed up just a few times. The gene calls are TRBV7-9 and TRBJ2-5; D gene ambiguous. The CDR3 sequence is 13 residues long. Germline lookup yields CDR1 SEHNR and CDR2 FQNEAQ (reference sequence). Trimming stripped 5 bases from V and 3 bases from J, with 10 bases between. The DNA for the CDR3 is TGTGCCAGCAGCGGTGTAGCTAAAGAGACCCAGTACTTC. Translated, it gives CASSGVAKETQYF.

The V call is TRBV7-2, the J call TRBJ1-1; 7 positions agree with TRBD1. Per germline, CDR1 SGHTA and CDR2 FQGNSA. J gave up 6 bases and V 3 bases, and 16 bases lay outside the gene matches. This CDR3 spans 17 amino acids. DNA of the CDR3: TGTGCCAGCAGCTTTGGACGGGACAGAAGCATATCGGCTGAAGCTTTCTTT. It yields the protein CASSFGRDRSISAEAFF. The entire variable domain, with the rest obtained from reference TRBV7-2 and TRBJ1-1, is as follows: GAGVSQSPSNKVTEKGKDVELRCDPISGHTALYWYRQSLGQGLEFLIYFQGNSAPDKSGLPSDRFSAERTGGSVSTLTIQRTQQEDSAVYLCASSFGRDRSISAEAFFGQGTRLTVV.

The chain employs TRBV2 and TRBJ2-1; TRBD2 matches at 12 bases. Germline CDR1 and CDR2: SNHLY and FYNNEI. The CDR3 runs 16 residues. V was clipped by 1 base and J by 7 bases; unmatched bases: 5. This chain's CDR3 is CASSEELAGGANEQFF. The CDR3 DNA is TGTGCCAGCAGTGAAGAACTAGCGGGGGGCGCGAATGAGCAGTTCTTC.

V usage is TRBV28 and J usage is TRBJ1-1, with D perhaps matching TRBD1 (6 bases). The CDR3 is 15 residues long. V was pared by 4 bases and J by 2 bases, with 14 bases between. Germline V gene sequence: CDR1 MDHEN, CDR2 SYDVKM. Written as DNA, the CDR3 is TGTGCCAGCAGTTCCCCGGGACAAATAAACACTGAAGCTTTCTTT. It yields the protein CASSSPGQINTEAFF.

This chain links TRBV18 with TRBJ2-7, with D possibly TRBD1 on 5 matching bases. There are 13 residues in the CDR3. Germline V gene lookup returns CDR1 KGHSH and CDR2 LQKENI. The V end lost 3 bases, the J end lost 2 bases, and 8 bases lay between the germline ends. The CDR3 spells CASSPTVTYEQYF. The CDR3 DNA is TGTGCCAGCTCACCGACAGTTACCTACGAGCAGTACTTC. The entire variable domain, with the rest obtained from reference TRBV18 and TRBJ2-7, is as follows: NAGVMQNPRHLVRRRGQEARLRCSPMKGHSHVYWYRQLPEEGLKFMVYLQKENIIDESGMPKERFSAEFPKEGPSILRIQQVVRGDSAAYFCASSPTVTYEQYFGPGTRLTVT.

The chain is built from TRBV12-2 and TRBJ2-3; the table's D gene call, TRBD2, was not cross checked with the DNA. TRBV12-2 is reported as a pseudogene. CDR3 size: 16 residues. This chain's CDR3 is CASRLALRRGTDTQYF. In DNA, the CDR3 is TGTGCAAGTCGCTTAGCCCTGCGGAGGGGCACAGATACGCAGTATTTT.

As for this clone: Other DNA sequences in this sample translate to the same CDR3. This chain connects TRBV11-2 to TRBJ2-1; the match to TRBD1 covers 7 bases. The junction had 3 bases not matched to a gene; V was cut back by 0 bases and J by 1 base. The CDR3 has 16 amino acids. Germline values: CDR1 SGHAT, CDR2 FQNNGV. The CDR3: CASSLEGRGSYNEQFF. The CDR3 DNA reads as TGTGCCAGCAGCTTAGAGGGCAGGGGGTCCTACAATGAGCAGTTCTTC.

This rearrangement joins TRBV5-5 to TRBJ1-3; no definite D call. Trimming left V 4 bases short and J 1 base short, with 12 bases between. The CDR3 has 15 residues. CDR1 is SGHKS and CDR2 is YYEKEE in the germline V gene (reference sequence). The CDR3 coding sequence is TGTGCCAGCAGCCCGGCAGCGAGGTCTGGAAACACCATATATTTT. Its translation is CASSPAARSGNTIYF.

The chain has TRBV18 and TRBJ1-5; 8 bases fit TRBD1. The CDR3 totals 19 residues. V lost 3 bases, J lost 1 base, and 14 bases stayed unmatched. The germline V gene encodes CDR1 KGHSH and CDR2 LQKENI. The CDR3 nucleotides are TGTGCCAGCTCACCCGGGACAGGCTTTCCTGTCGGGAGCAATCAGCCCCAGCATTTT. Its protein product is CASSPGTGFPVGSNQPQHF.

The V call is TRBV28, the J call TRBJ2-7, with 8 nucleotides matching TRBD2. Germline V gene lookup returns CDR1 MDHEN and CDR2 SYDVKM. The CDR3 is made up of 15 amino acids. The V gene end was trimmed by 6 bases and the J gene end by 0 bases; junction bases not matched to a gene: 7. In DNA form, the CDR3 reads TGTGCCAGCAGCCCGGGGGGGGGCGACTCCTACGAGCAGTACTTC. Its protein is CASSPGGGDSYEQYF.

The V and J genes are TRBV28 and TRBJ1-2, with D possibly being TRBD1 (6 bases). Germline V lookup: CDR1 MDHEN, CDR2 SYDVKM. The CDR3 sequence is 14 residues long. The ends were cut back, 5 bases at V and 9 bases at J, with 19 bases in the middle. The CDR3: CASSPRDISNSYTF. CDR3 nucleotides: TGTGCCAGCAGTCCGAGGGACATCTCAAATAGCTACACCTTC.

This clone was observed a handful of times. V is TRBV6-5 and J is TRBJ1-2; the D is unclear. With 7 bases removed from V and 4 bases from J, the gap between germline ends came to 16 bases. Germline CDR1 and CDR2: MNHEY and SVGAGI. The CDR3 sequence is 14 residues long. The CDR3 reads CASTSREGGYGYTF. In nucleotides, the CDR3 is TGTGCCAGCACATCACGGGAGGGAGGCTATGGCTACACCTTC.

The chain couples TRBV5-5 to TRBJ1-4, with D hard to call. Germline lookup yields CDR1 SGHKS and CDR2 YYEKEE (reference sequence). The CDR3 consists of 17 residues. Trimming stripped 1 base from V and 6 bases from J, with 19 bases between. The CDR3 nucleotides are TGTGCCAGCAGCTTGTCGTCCCCCGGGCCGGGATATGAAAAACTGTTTTTT. As protein: CASSLSSPGPGYEKLFF.